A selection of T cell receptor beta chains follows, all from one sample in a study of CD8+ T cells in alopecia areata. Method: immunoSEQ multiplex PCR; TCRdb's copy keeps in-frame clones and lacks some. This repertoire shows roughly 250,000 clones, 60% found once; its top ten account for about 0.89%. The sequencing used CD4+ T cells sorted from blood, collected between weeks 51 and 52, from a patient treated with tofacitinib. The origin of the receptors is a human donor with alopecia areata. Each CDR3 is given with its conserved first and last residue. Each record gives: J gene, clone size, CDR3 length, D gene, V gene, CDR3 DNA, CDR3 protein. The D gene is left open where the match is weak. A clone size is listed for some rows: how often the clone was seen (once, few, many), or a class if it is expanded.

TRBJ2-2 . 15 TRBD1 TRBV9 TGTGCCAGCAGCTCTCGGACAGGGAACACCGGGGAGCTGTTTTTT CASSSRTGNTGELFF
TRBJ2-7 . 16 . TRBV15 TGTGCCACCAGCAGAGGGACCCATGCCGGGATGGACGAGCAGTACTTC CATSRGTHAGMDEQYF
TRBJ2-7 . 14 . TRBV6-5 TGTGCCAGCAGTTATCCGGCGGCAGGTCAGGTCAAGTACTTC CASSYPAAGQVKYF
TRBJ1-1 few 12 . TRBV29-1 TGCAGCGTTGCGGAGGGGACCACTGAAGCTTTCTTT CSVAEGTTEAFF
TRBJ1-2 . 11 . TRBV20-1 TGCAGTGTGGAACAGAGCTATGGCTACACCTTC CSVEQSYGYTF
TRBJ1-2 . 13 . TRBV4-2 TGTGCCAGCAGCCAAGATTATTCGTTCGGCTACACCTTC CASSQDYSFGYTF
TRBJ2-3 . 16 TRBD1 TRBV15 TGTGCCACCAGCAGGGCCGGGACAGGGCCCACAGATACGCAGTATTTT CATSRAGTGPTDTQYF
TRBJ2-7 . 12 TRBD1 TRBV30 TGTGCCTGGAGTTCGACAGGGTTCGGGCAGTACTTC CAWSSTGFGQYF
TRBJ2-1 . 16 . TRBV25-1 TGTGCCAGCAGTGAATATACCCCGGGACGATCAAATGAGCAGTTCTTC CASSEYTPGRSNEQFF
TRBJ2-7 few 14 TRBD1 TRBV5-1 TGCGCCAGCAGCTGGACAGGGGGCGGGTACGAGCAGTACTTC CASSWTGGGYEQYF
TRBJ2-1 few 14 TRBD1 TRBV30 TGTGCCTGGACCTTCGGACAGGGGGCGAATGAGCAGTTCTTC CAWTFGQGANEQFF
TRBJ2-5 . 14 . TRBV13 TGTGCCAGCAGCCTATTGGGTGCCGGAGAGACCCAGTACTTC CASSLLGAGETQYF
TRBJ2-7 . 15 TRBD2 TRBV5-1 TGCGCCAGCAGCCCGACTAGCGGGGGACCGCGGGGGCAGTACTTC CASSPTSGGPRGQYF
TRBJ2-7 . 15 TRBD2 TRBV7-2 TGTGCCAGCAGCTTAGTTGCGGGGGAGCCCTACGAGCAGTACTTC CASSLVAGEPYEQYF
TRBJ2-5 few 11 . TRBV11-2 TGTGCCAGCAGCTTCCAAGAGACCCAGTACTTC CASSFQETQYF
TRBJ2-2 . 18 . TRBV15 TGTGCCACCAGCAGAGATAGGAGACAGGATACGAACACCGGGGAGCTGTTTTTT CATSRDRRQDTNTGELFF
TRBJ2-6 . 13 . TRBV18 TGTGCCAGCTCTGGGTCTGGGGCCAACGTCCTGACTTTC CASSGSGANVLTF
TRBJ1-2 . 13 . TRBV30 TGTGCCTGGAGTAATATAGGTGTAGGAAGCTACACCTTC CAWSNIGVGSYTF